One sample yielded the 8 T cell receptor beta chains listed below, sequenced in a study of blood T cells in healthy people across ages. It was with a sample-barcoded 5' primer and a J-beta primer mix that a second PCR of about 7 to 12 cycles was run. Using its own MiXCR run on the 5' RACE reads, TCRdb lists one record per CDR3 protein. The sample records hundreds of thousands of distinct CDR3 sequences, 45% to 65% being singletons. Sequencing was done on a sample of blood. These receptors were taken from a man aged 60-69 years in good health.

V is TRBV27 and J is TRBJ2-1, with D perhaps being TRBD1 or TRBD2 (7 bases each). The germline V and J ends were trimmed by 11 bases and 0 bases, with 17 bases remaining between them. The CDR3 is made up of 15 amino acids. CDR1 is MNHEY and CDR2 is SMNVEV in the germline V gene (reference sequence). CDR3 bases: TGTGCCGGGAGGGGGCACCCGAGCTCCTACAATGAGCAGTTCTTC. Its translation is CAGRGHPSSYNEQFF.

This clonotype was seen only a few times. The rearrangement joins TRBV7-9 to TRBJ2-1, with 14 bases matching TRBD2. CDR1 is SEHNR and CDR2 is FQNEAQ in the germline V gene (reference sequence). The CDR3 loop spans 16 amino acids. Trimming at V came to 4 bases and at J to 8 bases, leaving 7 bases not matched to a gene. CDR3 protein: CASSSQTSGGAYEQFF. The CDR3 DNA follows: TGTGCCAGCAGCTCGCAGACTAGCGGGGGGGCATATGAGCAGTTCTTC.

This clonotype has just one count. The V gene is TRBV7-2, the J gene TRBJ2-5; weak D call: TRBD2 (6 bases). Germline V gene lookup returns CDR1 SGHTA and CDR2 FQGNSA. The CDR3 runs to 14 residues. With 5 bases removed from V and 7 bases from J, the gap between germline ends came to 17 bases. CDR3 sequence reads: CASSLLDRGGTQYF. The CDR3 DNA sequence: TGTGCCAGCAGCCTCCTGGATAGGGGAGGGACCCAGTACTTC.

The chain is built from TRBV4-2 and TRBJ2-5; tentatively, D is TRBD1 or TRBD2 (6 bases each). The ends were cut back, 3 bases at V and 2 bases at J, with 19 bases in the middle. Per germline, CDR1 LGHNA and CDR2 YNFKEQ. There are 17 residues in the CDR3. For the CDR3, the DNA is TGTGCCAGCAGCCAGAGAGGGGGTATCGCGGGGCAAGAGACCCAGTACTTC. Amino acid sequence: CASSQRGGIAGQETQYF.

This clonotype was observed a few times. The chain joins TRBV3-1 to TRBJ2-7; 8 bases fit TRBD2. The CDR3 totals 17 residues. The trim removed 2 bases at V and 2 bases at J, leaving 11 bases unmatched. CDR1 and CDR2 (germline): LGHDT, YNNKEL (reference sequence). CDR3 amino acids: CASSQRIGGEKTYEQYF. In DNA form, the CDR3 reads TGTGCCAGCAGCCAAAGGATCGGGGGGGAGAAAACCTACGAGCAGTACTTC.

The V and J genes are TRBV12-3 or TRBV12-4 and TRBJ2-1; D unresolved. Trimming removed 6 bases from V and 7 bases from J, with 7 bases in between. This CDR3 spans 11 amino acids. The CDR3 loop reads CASRSGNEQFF. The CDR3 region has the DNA TGTGCCAGCAGGTCAGGAAATGAGCAGTTCTTC.

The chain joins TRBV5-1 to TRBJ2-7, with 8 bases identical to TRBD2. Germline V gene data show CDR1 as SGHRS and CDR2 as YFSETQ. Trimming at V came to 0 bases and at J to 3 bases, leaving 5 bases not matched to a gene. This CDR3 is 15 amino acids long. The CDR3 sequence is CASSLEAGGGYEQYF. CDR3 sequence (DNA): TGCGCCAGCAGCTTGGAGGCGGGGGGAGGCTACGAGCAGTACTTC.

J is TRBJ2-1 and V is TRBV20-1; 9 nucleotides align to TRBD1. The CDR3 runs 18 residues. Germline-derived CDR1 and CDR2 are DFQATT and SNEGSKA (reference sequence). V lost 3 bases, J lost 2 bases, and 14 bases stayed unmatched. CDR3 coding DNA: TGCAGTGCTAGCTCGGCAGAGGGGACAGGGAAGACCTACAATGAGCAGTTCTTC. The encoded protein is CSASSAEGTGKTYNEQFF.